This T cell receptor (beta chain) was captured by sequencing in a study of blood T cell repertoires in COVID-19. Study-wide context: Acute and convalescent COVID-19 specimens originated in the United States, Italy and Spain. Sources were T cells, B-cell-depleted T cells, or PBMCs; the material itself was cDNA or gDNA.

CDR3 length: 16 amino acids. Trimming cost V 5 bases and J 4 bases, with 19 bases left between them. Germline CDR1 is SEHNR and CDR2 is FQNEAQ (reference sequence). The protocol was immunoSEQ multiplex PCR, while the TCRdb copy is restricted to in-frame clones and leaves out a portion. The table shows over 200,000 clones, with around 90% occurring only once. The source material was peripheral blood. The chain is built from TRBV7-9 and TRBJ2-3; D may be TRBD1 (6 bases). The sequence was collected from a woman aged 25 to 39 with acute or convalescent COVID-19. The CDR3: CASSNNQQGIADTQYF. The CDR3 coding sequence is TGTGCCAGCAGCAACAACCAACAGGGAATAGCAGATACGCAGTATTTT.